The 23 T cell receptor beta chains given below trace back to one sample, sequenced in a study of blood T cell repertoires in COVID-19. Data came from immunoSEQ multiplex PCR; TCRdb stores just in-frame clones and leaves some out. Among about 250,000 clones listed, about 85% were seen once. The sequenced material came from PBMCs or T cells enriched from blood (not recorded which). These receptors were obtained from a woman aged 45-65 years who had been exposed to COVID-19.

The chain links TRBV9 to TRBJ2-3, with TRBD2 matching 8 bases. The CDR3 is made up of 15 amino acids. Germline-derived CDR1 and CDR2 are SGDLS and YYNGEE. The junction had 4 bases not matched to a gene; V was cut back by 1 base and J by 3 bases. The CDR3 region is CASSVRGGRTDTQYF. The CDR3, as DNA: TGTGCCAGCAGCGTACGCGGGGGGCGGACAGATACGCAGTATTTT.

This chain joins TRBV14 and TRBJ1-2, with TRBD1 as a possible D gene (6 bases). Trimming cost V 8 bases and J 3 bases, with 13 bases left between them. The germline CDR1 and CDR2 sequences are SGHDN and FVKESK. The CDR3 sequence is 13 residues long. CDR3 bases: TGTGCCAGCGAACAGGGATGTGACTATGGCTACACCTTC. Translated, it gives CASEQGCDYGYTF.

The genes are TRBV27 and TRBJ2-2; TRBD1 matches 8 bases. Per the germline V gene, CDR1 is MNHEY and CDR2 is SMNVEV (reference sequence). This CDR3 has 14 residues. Trimming at V came to 3 bases and at J to 4 bases, leaving 1 base not matched to a gene. In DNA, the CDR3 is TGTGCCAGCAGTTTGACAGGGGCCACCGGGGAGCTGTTTTTT. As protein: CASSLTGATGELFF.

The chain has TRBV7-7 and TRBJ2-3; TRBD1 aligns across 9 bases. The CDR3 sequence is 15 residues long. The germline V gene has CDR1 SSHAT and CDR2 FNYEAQ (reference sequence). V lost 3 bases, J lost 5 bases, and 6 bases stayed unmatched. CDR3 nucleotide sequence: TGTGCCAGCAGCTTGACAGGGGGGGCAGGAGATACGCAGTATTTT. Amino acids: CASSLTGGAGDTQYF. Full variable domain (outside the CDR3, taken from reference TRBV7-7 and TRBJ2-3): GAGVSQSPRYKVTKRGQDVTLRCDPISSHATLYWYQQALGQGPEFLTYFNYEAQPDKSGLPSDRFSAERPEGSISTLTIQRTEQRDSAMYRCASSLTGGAGDTQYFGPGTRLTVL.

V usage is TRBV28 and J usage is TRBJ1-4; the D is unclear. CDR1 is MDHEN, CDR2 SYDVKM, per germline. V lost 6 bases to trimming and J lost 5 bases, with 7 bases between them. This CDR3 contains 12 residues. The CDR3 sequence: CASRDWNEKLFF. CDR3 DNA sequence: TGTGCCAGCAGAGACTGGAATGAAAAACTGTTTTTT.

This rearrangement joins TRBV25-1 to TRBJ1-1; D call uncertain. Germline V lookup: CDR1 MGHDK, CDR2 SYGVNS. The CDR3 contains 13 residues. V shed 4 bases and J shed 4 bases, with 10 bases lying between them. The CDR3 coding sequence is TGTGCCAGCAGTGCCCTCTCCGGCACTGAAGCTTTCTTT. Its protein product is CASSALSGTEAFF. Based on the CDR3 plus reference TRBV25-1 and TRBJ1-1, the full variable domain is EADIYQTPRYLVIGTGKKITLECSQTMGHDKMYWYQQDPGMELHLIHYSYGVNSTEKGDLSSESTVSRIRTEHFPLTLESARPSHTSQYLCASSALSGTEAFFGQGTRLTVV.

The rearrangement uses TRBV5-6 and TRBJ1-4; 9 nucleotides align to TRBD1. V lost 4 bases to trimming and J lost 7 bases; unmatched junction nucleotides: 5. Germline CDR1 and CDR2: SGHDT and YYEEEE. This CDR3 comprises 14 residues. The DNA of the CDR3 is TGTGCCAGCAGCGGGGACAGGGATGGTGAAAAACTGTTTTTT. Residues: CASSGDRDGEKLFF.

Only one count was recorded for this clone. Because the CDR3's place on the DNA is in doubt, the DNA is left out and the CDR3 is given as listed by TCRdb. V is TRBV7-2 and J is TRBJ1-1. Germline assignment: CDR1 SGHTA and CDR2 FQGNSA. The CDR3 length equals 14 residues, ends included. CDR3: CASSLLSWGGGTFF.

The chain recombines TRBV18 with TRBJ1-5; a possible D gene is TRBD1 (6 bases). Germline CDR1 is KGHSH and CDR2 is LQKENI. The CDR3 is 14 amino acids. V lost 3 bases, J lost 3 bases, and 9 bases lay in between. The CDR3 sequence: CASSPGGPNQPQHF. DNA for the CDR3: TGTGCCAGCTCACCGGGGGGGCCCAATCAGCCCCAGCATTTT. The full variable domain, with the rest looked up from reference TRBV18 and TRBJ1-5, is NAGVMQNPRHLVRRRGQEARLRCSPMKGHSHVYWYRQLPEEGLKFMVYLQKENIIDESGMPKERFSAEFPKEGPSILRIQQVVRGDSAAYFCASSPGGPNQPQHFGDGTRLSIL.

The chain recombines TRBV4-3 with TRBJ2-1, with 10 positions matching TRBD2. This CDR3 region has 14 residues. Germline assignment: CDR1 LGHNA and CDR2 YSLEER. Losses at the gene ends were 3 bases for V and 10 bases for J; bases not matched to a gene: 6. DNA of the CDR3: TGCGCCAGCAGCCAGTCTAGCGGGGGATTAGAGCAGTTCTTC. Protein sequence: CASSQSSGGLEQFF.

The rearrangement uses TRBV18 and TRBJ1-1, with TRBD1 as a possible D gene (5 bases). Germline V lookup: CDR1 KGHSH, CDR2 LQKENI. V lost 5 bases and J 10 bases, leaving 14 bases between the germline ends. The CDR3 totals 12 residues. In nucleotides, the CDR3 is TGTGCCAGCTCATCCGGCAGGGAAGCAGCTTTCTTT. It codes for CASSSGREAAFF.

The chain employs TRBV19 and TRBJ1-2; D is possibly TRBD1 (5 bases). Trimming shortened V by 6 bases and J by 7 bases, and 21 bases separated the two germline ends. Germline V lookup: CDR1 LNHDA, CDR2 SQIVND (reference sequence). This CDR3 region has 15 residues. The CDR3: CASRPSMAGLRGYTF. CDR3 coding DNA: TGTGCCAGTAGACCAAGTATGGCAGGGTTACGTGGCTACACCTTC. Together with reference TRBV19 and TRBJ1-2, the CDR3 gives the full variable domain: DGGITQSPKYLFRKEGQNVTLSCEQNLNHDAMYWYRQDPGQGLRLIYYSQIVNDFQKGDIAEGYSVSREKKESFPLTVTSAQKNPTAFYLCASRPSMAGLRGYTFGSGTRLTVV.

V and J are TRBV27 and TRBJ2-7; TRBD1 might be the D (5 bases). Germline V gene data show CDR1 as MNHEY and CDR2 as SMNVEV (reference sequence). There are 14 residues in the CDR3. V was shortened by 2 bases and J by 6 bases, with 14 bases between the two germline ends. CDR3 bases: TGTGCCAGCAGTTTAGGCAGGGATTATGGCGAGCAGTACTTC. Protein product: CASSLGRDYGEQYF.

This clone was picked up one time. The chain is built from TRBV6-2 or TRBV6-3 and TRBJ2-7; D unresolved. This CDR3 spans 11 amino acids. Germline loops: CDR1 MNHEY, CDR2 SVGEGT. Trimming left V 2 bases short and J 5 bases short, with 4 bases between. As DNA, the CDR3 is TGTGCCAGCAGTTACGGCCACGAGCAGTACTTC. Protein product: CASSYGHEQYF.

The chain is built from TRBV29-1 and TRBJ1-2; D possibly corresponds to TRBD1 (6 bases). The V end was cut by 1 base, the J end by 8 bases, with 17 bases between. CDR1 and CDR2 (germline): SQVTM, ANQGSEA. The CDR3 has 14 amino acids. CDR3 sequence: CSVEAQAGAGGYTF. CDR3 sequence (DNA): TGCAGCGTTGAAGCACAGGCAGGGGCTGGCGGCTACACCTTC. Variable domain in full (rest from reference TRBV29-1 and TRBJ1-2): SAVISQKPSRDICQRGTSLTIQCQVDSQVTMMFWYRQQPGQSLTLIATANQGSEATYESGFVIDKFPISRPNLTFSTLTVSNMSPEDSSIYLCSVEAQAGAGGYTFGSGTRLTVV.

V and J are TRBV5-1 and TRBJ2-1, with 12 positions matching TRBD2. Germline CDR1 SGHRS, CDR2 YFSETQ. The CDR3 sequence is 17 residues long. The V gene end was trimmed by 3 bases and the J gene end by 7 bases; junction bases not matched to a gene: 11. CDR3 sequence reads: CASSSGTSGLPGNEQFF. CDR3 DNA sequence: TGCGCCAGCAGCTCCGGGACTAGCGGGCTTCCGGGGAATGAGCAGTTCTTC.

The chain couples TRBV6-5 to TRBJ1-2, with 7 bases fitting TRBD1. The CDR3 has 13 amino acids. After removal of 6 bases from V and 0 bases from J, the junction contained 1 base not matched to a gene. Germline V gene sequence: CDR1 MNHEY, CDR2 SVGAGI. The CDR3 coding sequence is TGTGCCAGCAGACAGGGGACTAACTATGGCTACACCTTC. Translating gives CASRQGTNYGYTF.

The chain has TRBV12-5 and TRBJ2-1; 8 bases align to TRBD2. The J segment lost 0 bases and the V segment lost 1 base, leaving 2 bases of the junction unmatched. The CDR3 totals 16 residues. CDR1 LGHNT and CDR2 FRNRAP come from the germline V gene. The CDR3 nucleotides are TGTGCTAGTGGTTTGGAGCGGGGGAGCTCCTACAATGAGCAGTTCTTC. Translated: CASGLERGSSYNEQFF.

V and J are TRBV19 and TRBJ1-1; no reliable D call. The CDR3 contains 13 residues. Germline-derived CDR1 and CDR2 are LNHDA and SQIVND (reference sequence). V lost 5 bases to trimming and J lost 4 bases, with 11 bases between them. The CDR3 loop is CASSGTASTEAFF. CDR3 in DNA: TGTGCCAGTAGTGGTACAGCATCCACTGAAGCTTTCTTT.

This sequence joins TRBV13 and TRBJ1-1; 7 nucleotides match TRBD1. The ends lost 0 bases at V and 1 base at J; junction bases unmatched: 2. The CDR3 sequence is 15 residues long. Germline V gives CDR1 PRHDT, CDR2 FYEKMQ (reference sequence). CDR3 DNA sequence: TGTGCCAGCAGCTTAGGAGGGGGCGGGAACACTGAAGCTTTCTTT. It yields the protein CASSLGGGGNTEAFF.

This rearrangement joins TRBV5-4 to TRBJ1-6; 10 nucleotides agree with TRBD1. J was trimmed by 10 bases and V by 0 bases; bases with no gene match: 10. CDR3 size: 17 residues. The germline CDR1 and CDR2 sequences are SGHNT and YYREEE (reference sequence). The CDR3 here is CASSLEATGGRSSPLHF. The CDR3 region has the DNA TGTGCCAGCAGCTTGGAGGCGACAGGGGGCCGCTCCTCACCCCTCCACTTT.

The J gene is TRBJ1-5, the V gene TRBV28, with 7 bases fitting TRBD1. The CDR3 covers 19 residues. Germline V gene lookup returns CDR1 MDHEN and CDR2 SYDVKM. V was pared by 5 bases and J by 0 bases, with 16 bases of the junction left unmatched. For the CDR3, the DNA is TGTGCCAGCAGTAGATTTAGAGGGGGCTCGTCCTATAGCAATCAGCCCCAGCATTTT. This encodes CASSRFRGGSSYSNQPQHF. Variable domain in full (rest from reference TRBV28 and TRBJ1-5): DVKVTQSSRYLVKRTGEKVFLECVQDMDHENMFWYRQDPGLGLRLIYFSYDVKMKEKGDIPEGYSVSREKKERFSLILESASTNQTSMYLCASSRFRGGSSYSNQPQHFGDGTRLSIL.

This clone was counted a single time. The chain carries TRBV10-3 and TRBJ1-2; 10 bases map to TRBD1. V lost 6 bases to trimming and J lost 6 bases; unmatched junction nucleotides: 1. This CDR3 region has 12 residues. CDR1 and CDR2 from the germline V gene are ENHRY and SYGVKD. The CDR3 DNA sequence: TGTGCCATCAGGGACAGGGGGAATGGCTACACCTTC. Protein sequence: CAIRDRGNGYTF.